This T cell receptor (beta chain) derives from a study of patients and donors after allogeneic stem cell transplantation. The V and J ends lost 4 bases and 4 bases respectively, with 13 bases between them. This CDR3 has 15 residues. TCRdb passed the RT-PCR reads through MiXCR, listing each CDR3 protein once. In the table there are roughly 940,000 distinct CDR3 sequences, under 20% of which are singletons. Sequencing used blood, either unsorted or a sorted T cell fraction (not recorded which). The chain recombines TRBV12-3 or TRBV12-4 with TRBJ2-2; D possibly matches TRBD1 or TRBD2 (5 bases each). The source of this sequence is a human donor who was either an allogeneic HSCT recipient or a stem cell or donor lymphocyte infusion donor (not recorded which). It is not recorded whose cells these are; they may come from a transplant donor. The CDR3 here is CASSSGRTFTGELFF. DNA of the CDR3: TGTGCCAGCAGTTCGGGACGGACTTTCACCGGGGAGCTGTTTTTT.